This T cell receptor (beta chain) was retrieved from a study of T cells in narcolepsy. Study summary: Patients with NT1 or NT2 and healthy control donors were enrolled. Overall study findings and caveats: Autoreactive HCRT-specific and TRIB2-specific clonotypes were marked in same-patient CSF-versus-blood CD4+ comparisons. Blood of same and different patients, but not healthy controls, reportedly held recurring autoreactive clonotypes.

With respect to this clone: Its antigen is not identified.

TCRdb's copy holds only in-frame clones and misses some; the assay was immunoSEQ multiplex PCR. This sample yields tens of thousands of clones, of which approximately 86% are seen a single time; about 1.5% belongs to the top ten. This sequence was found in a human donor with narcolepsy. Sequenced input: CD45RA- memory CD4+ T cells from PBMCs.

CDR3 protein: CASSQDKGANSNTEAFF. CDR3 nucleotide sequence: TGCGCCAGCAGCCAAGATAAGGGGGCGAACTCGAACACTGAAGCTTTCTTT. The chain is built from TRBV4-3 and TRBJ1-1; 7 nucleotides line up with TRBD1. The germline gives CDR1 LGHNA, CDR2 YSLEER. V dropped 0 bases and J dropped 1; count of bases not matched to a gene: 8. This CDR3 comprises 17 residues.